The present TCR beta chain was sequenced within a study of T cell changes during pregnancy in multiple sclerosis. Repertoires were generated with immunoSEQ multiplex PCR, while TCRdb's copy carries only in-frame clones and drops some. The data contain roughly 40,000 clones, roughly 80% of them singletons. CDR3 length equals 14 residues. V gave up 1 base and J gave up 3 bases, with 10 bases separating them. Germline CDR1 is MNHNS and CDR2 is SASEGT. Sequenced here: CD4+ T cells from peripheral blood mononuclear cells, sampled before pregnancy. This TCR was sampled from a female donor with multiple sclerosis, enrolled in a pregnancy study. The chain is built from TRBV6-1 and TRBJ2-7; unclear D gene. The CDR3 coding sequence is TGTGCCAGCAGTGAAGTGGGCACCGGCTACGAGCAGTACTTC. It specifies CASSEVGTGYEQYF.